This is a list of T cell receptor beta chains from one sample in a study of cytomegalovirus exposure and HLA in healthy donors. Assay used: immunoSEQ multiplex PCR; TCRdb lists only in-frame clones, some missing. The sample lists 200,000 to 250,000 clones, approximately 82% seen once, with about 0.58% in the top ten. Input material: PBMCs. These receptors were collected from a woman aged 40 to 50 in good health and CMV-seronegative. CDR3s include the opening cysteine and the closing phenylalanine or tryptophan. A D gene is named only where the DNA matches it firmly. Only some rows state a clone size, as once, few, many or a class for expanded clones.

CASMSDNEKLFF	TGTGCCAGCATGAGTGATAATGAAAAACTGTTTTTT	TRBJ1-4	-	TRBV5-5	-
CASSKHGGPYEQYF	TGTGCCAGCAGCAAACACGGGGGGCCCTACGAGCAGTACTTC	TRBJ2-7	-	TRBV11-2	-
CASSLGGPRDEQYF	TGTGCCAGCAGCTTAGGGGGGCCCAGGGACGAGCAGTACTTC	TRBJ2-7	-	TRBV7-9	-
CACRDRNTEAFF	TGTGCCTGCCGGGACAGGAACACTGAAGCTTTCTTT	TRBJ1-1	-	TRBV30	TRBD1
CASSLPGENYGYTF	TGTGCCAGCAGTTTGCCCGGTGAAAACTATGGCTACACCTTC	TRBJ1-2	-	TRBV28	-
CASSGSGGVQETQYF	TGTGCCAGCAGTGGATCCGGGGGTGTACAAGAGACCCAGTACTTC	TRBJ2-5	-	TRBV25-1	-
CASSLIRGAGANVLTF	TGTGCCAGCAGCTTAATTCGGGGGGCTGGGGCCAACGTCCTGACTTTC	TRBJ2-6	-	TRBV7-3	TRBD2
CASSRQGGWGRAFF	TGTGCCAGCAGTAGACAGGGTGGGTGGGGACGCGCTTTCTTT	TRBJ1-1	-	TRBV6-5	TRBD1
CASSPRDRGDEQYF	TGTGCCAGCAGTCCCCGGGACAGGGGAGACGAGCAGTACTTC	TRBJ2-7	-	TRBV2	TRBD1
CASSLRGEAGRYGDEQFF	TGTGCCAGCAGCTTGAGAGGAGAAGCGGGGAGGTATGGGGATGAGCAGTTCTTC	TRBJ2-1	-	TRBV7-8	TRBD2
CASSVEDRRGTEAFF	TGTGCCAGCAGCGTAGAAGACAGGCGGGGGACTGAAGCTTTCTTT	TRBJ1-1	few	TRBV9	-
CASSRGQISTDTQYF	TGTGCCAGCAGCCGGGGACAGATTAGCACAGATACGCAGTATTTT	TRBJ2-3	-	TRBV5-5	TRBD1